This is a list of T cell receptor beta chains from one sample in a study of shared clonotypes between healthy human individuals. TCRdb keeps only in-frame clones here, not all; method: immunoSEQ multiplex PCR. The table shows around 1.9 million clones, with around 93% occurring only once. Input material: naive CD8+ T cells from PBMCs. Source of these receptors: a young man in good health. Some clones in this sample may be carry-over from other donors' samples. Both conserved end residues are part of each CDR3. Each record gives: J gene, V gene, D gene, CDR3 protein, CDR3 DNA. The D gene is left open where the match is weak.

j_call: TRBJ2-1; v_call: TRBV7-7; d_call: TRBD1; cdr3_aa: CASSLRGGRDSGYNEQFF; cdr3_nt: TGTGCCAGCAGCTTAAGGGGTGGACGGGACAGCGGTTACAATGAGCAGTTCTTC
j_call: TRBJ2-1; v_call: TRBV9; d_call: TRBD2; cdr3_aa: CASSVGGGRSYNEQFF; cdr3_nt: TGTGCCAGCAGCGTAGGGGGCGGGAGGTCCTACAATGAGCAGTTCTTC
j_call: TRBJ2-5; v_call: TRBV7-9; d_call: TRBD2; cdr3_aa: CASSLVGRAGETQYF; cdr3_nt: TGTGCCAGCAGCTTAGTCGGGAGGGCCGGAGAGACCCAGTACTTC
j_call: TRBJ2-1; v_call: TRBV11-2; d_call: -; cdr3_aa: CASSEGGMAGPYNEQFF; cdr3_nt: TGTGCCAGCAGCGAGGGGGGTATGGCGGGACCCTACAATGAGCAGTTCTTC
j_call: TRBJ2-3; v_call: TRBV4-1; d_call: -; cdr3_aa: CASSPSRTDTQYF; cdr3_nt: TGCGCCAGCAGCCCGAGCCGGACAGATACGCAGTATTTT
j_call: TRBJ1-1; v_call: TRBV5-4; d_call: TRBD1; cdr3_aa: CASSFNGQGENTEAFF; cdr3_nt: TGTGCCAGCAGCTTCAACGGACAGGGGGAGAACACTGAAGCTTTCTTT
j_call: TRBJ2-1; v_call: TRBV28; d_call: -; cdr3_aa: CASSWGTYNEQFF; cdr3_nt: TGTGCCAGCAGTTGGGGAACCTACAATGAGCAGTTCTTC
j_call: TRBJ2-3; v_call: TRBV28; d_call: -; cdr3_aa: CASSHKDIPDTQYF; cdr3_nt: TGTGCCAGCAGCCACAAAGACATCCCAGATACGCAGTATTTT
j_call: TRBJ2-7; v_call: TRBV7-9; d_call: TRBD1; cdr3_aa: CASSLPGTALNEQYF; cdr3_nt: TGTGCCAGCAGCTTACCCGGGACAGCCTTGAACGAGCAGTACTTC
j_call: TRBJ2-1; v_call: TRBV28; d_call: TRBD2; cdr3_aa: CASSFASGMNEQFF; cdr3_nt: TGTGCCAGCAGTTTCGCTAGCGGGATGAATGAGCAGTTCTTC
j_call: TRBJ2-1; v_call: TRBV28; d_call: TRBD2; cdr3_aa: CASSLNMPYHRGGEQFF; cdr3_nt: TGTGCCAGCAGTTTAAACATGCCCTATCACCGGGGGGGTGAGCAGTTCTTC